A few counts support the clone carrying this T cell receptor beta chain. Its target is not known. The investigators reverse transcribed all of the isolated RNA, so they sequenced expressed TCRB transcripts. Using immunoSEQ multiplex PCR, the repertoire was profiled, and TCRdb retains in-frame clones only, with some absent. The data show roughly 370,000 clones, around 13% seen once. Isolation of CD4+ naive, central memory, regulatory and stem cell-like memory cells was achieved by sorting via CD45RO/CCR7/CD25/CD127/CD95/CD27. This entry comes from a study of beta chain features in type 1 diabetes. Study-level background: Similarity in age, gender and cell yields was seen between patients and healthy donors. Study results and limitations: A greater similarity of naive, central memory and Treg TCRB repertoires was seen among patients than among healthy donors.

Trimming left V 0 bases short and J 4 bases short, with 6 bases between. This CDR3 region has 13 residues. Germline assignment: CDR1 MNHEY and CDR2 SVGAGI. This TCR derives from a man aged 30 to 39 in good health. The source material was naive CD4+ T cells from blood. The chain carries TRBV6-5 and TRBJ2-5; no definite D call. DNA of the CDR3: TGTGCCAGCAGTTACTCGAGCGTAGAGACCCAGTACTTC. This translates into CASSYSSVETQYF.